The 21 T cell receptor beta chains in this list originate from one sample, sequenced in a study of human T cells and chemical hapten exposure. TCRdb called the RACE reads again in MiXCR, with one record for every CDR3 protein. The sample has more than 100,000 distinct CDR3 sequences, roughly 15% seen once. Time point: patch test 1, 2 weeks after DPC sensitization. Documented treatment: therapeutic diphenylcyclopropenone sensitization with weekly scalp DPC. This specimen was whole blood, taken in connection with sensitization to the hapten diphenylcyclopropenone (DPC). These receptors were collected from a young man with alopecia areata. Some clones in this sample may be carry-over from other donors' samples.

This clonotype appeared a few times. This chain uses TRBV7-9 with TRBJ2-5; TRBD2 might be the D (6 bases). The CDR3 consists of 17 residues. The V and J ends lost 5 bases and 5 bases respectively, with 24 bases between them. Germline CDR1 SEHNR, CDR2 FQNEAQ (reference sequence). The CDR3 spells CASSPAWRGLTRETQYF. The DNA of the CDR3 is TGTGCCAGCAGCCCGGCGTGGAGGGGCCTAACCCGGGAGACCCAGTACTTC.

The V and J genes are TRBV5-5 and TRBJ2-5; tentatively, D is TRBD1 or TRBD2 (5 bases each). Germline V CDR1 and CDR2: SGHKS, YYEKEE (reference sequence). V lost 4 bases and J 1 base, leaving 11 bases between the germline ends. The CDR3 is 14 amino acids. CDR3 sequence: CASSRMGRQETQYF. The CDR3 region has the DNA TGTGCCAGCAGCCGAATGGGACGCCAAGAGACCCAGTACTTC. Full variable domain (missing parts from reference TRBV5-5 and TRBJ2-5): DAGVTQSPTHLIKTRGQQVTLRCSPISGHKSVSWYQQVLGQGPQFIFQYYEKEERGRGNFPDRFSARQFPNYSSELNVNALLLGDSALYLCASSRMGRQETQYFGPGTRLLVL.

In DNA, the CDR3 is TGCGCCAGCAGCGTAGATATCGGGGGGCCGTACAATGAGCAGTTCTTC. Encoded protein: CASSVDIGGPYNEQFF. V usage is TRBV4-1 and J usage is TRBJ2-1, with a weak D call TRBD2 (7 bases). Per germline, CDR1 MGHRA and CDR2 YSYEKL. V lost 5 bases to trimming and J lost 4 bases, with 18 bases between them. The CDR3 runs to 16 residues.

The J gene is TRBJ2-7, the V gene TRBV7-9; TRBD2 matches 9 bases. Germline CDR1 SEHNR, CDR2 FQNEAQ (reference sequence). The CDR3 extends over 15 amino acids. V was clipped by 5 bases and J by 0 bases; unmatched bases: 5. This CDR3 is CASSPREGASYEQYF. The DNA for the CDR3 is TGTGCCAGCAGCCCGCGGGAGGGGGCCTCCTACGAGCAGTACTTC.

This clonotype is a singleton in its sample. The CDR3 region is CASVGLAGGPDTQYF. DNA of the CDR3: TGCGCCAGCGTCGGACTAGCGGGGGGGCCAGATACGCAGTATTTT. The chain couples TRBV10-2 to TRBJ2-3; 15 bases map to TRBD2. V shed 8 bases and J 4 bases; nucleotides not matched to a gene: 4. Germline loops: CDR1 WSHSY, CDR2 SAAADI. The CDR3 runs 15 residues.

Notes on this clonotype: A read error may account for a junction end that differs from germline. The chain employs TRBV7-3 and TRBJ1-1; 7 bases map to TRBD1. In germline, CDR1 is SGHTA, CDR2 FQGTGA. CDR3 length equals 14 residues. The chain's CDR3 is CASSLTGAMTEAFF. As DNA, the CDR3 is TGTGCCAGCAGCCTAACAGGGGCCATGACTGAAGCTTTCTTT. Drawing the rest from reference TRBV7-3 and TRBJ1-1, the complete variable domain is GAGVSQTPSNKVTEKGKYVELRCDPISGHTALYWYRQSLGQGPEFLIYFQGTGAADDSGLPNDRFFAVRPEGSVSTLKIQRTERGDSAVYLCASSLTGAMTEAFFGQGTRLTVV.

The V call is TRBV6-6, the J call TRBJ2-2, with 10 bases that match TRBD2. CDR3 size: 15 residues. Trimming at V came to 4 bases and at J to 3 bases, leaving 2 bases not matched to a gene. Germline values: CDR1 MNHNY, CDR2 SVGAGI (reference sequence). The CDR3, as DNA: TGTGCCAGCAGTTTCACTAGCGGGGACACCGGGGAGCTGTTTTTT. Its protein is CASSFTSGDTGELFF.

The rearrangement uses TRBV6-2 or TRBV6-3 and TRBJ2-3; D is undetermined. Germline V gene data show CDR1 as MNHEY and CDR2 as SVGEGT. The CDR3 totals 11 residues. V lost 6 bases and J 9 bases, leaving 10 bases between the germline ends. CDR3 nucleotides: TGTGCCAGCAGGTCGCCTAGGACGCAGTATTTT. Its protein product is CASRSPRTQYF.

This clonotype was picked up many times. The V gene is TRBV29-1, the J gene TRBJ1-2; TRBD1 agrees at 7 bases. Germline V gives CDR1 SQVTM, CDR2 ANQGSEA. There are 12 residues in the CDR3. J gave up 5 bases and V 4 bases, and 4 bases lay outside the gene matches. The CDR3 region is CSVAGQAYGYTF. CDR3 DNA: TGCAGCGTTGCAGGACAGGCATATGGCTACACCTTC.

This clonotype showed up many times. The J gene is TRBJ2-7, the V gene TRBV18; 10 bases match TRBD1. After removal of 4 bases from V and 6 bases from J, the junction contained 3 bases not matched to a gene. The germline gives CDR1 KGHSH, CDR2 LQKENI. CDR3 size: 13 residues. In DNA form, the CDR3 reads TGTGCCAGCTCACGAGGGGACAGGGGCGAGCAGTACGTC. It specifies CASSRGDRGEQYV.

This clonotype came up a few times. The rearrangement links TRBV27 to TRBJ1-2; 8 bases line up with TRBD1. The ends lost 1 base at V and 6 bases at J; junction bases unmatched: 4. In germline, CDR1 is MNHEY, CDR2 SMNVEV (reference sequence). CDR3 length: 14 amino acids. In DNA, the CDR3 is TGTGCCAGCAGTTTATATGGACAGGGAGATGGCTACACCTTC. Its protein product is CASSLYGQGDGYTF.

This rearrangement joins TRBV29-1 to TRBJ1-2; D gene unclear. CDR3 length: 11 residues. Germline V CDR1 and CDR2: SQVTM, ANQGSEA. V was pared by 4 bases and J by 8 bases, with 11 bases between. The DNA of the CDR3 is TGCAGCGTTGTCAAAGGGAACGGCTACACCTTC. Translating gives CSVVKGNGYTF.

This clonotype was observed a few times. Here the CDR3 reads CASSQVGTGGVSEQFF. The CDR3 DNA reads as TGTGCCAGCAGCCAAGTGGGGACAGGGGGCGTTAGTGAGCAGTTCTTC. This chain joins TRBV3-1 and TRBJ2-1, with 12 bases that match TRBD1. The V gene end was trimmed by 1 base and the J gene end by 9 bases; junction bases not matched to a gene: 7. CDR3 size: 16 residues. The germline gives CDR1 LGHDT, CDR2 YNNKEL (reference sequence).

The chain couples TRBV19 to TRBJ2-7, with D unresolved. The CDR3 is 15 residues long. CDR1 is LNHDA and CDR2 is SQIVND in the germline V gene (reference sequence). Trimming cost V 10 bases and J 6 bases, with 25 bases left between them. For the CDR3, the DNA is TGTGCCAACTCGGTTCGAAGGGCAGAGAGAGGCGAGCAGTACTTC. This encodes CANSVRRAERGEQYF.

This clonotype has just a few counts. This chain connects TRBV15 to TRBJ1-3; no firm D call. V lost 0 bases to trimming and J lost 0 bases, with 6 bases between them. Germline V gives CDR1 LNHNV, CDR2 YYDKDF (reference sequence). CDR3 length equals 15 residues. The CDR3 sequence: CATSRDGVSGNTIYF. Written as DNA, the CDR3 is TGTGCCACCAGCAGAGATGGGGTCTCTGGAAACACCATATATTTT.

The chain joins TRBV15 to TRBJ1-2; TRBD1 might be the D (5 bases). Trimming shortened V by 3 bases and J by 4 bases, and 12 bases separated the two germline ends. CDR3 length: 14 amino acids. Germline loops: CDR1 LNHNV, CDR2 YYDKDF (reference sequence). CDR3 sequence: CATSREQAFYGYTF. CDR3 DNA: TGTGCCACCAGCAGGGAACAGGCGTTCTATGGCTACACCTTC.

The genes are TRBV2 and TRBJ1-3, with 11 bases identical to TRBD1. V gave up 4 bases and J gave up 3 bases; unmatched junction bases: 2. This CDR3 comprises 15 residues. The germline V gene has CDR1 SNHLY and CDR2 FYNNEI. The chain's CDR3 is CASSAGTGGGNTIYF. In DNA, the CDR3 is TGTGCCAGCAGTGCTGGGACAGGGGGTGGAAACACCATATATTTT.

The CDR3 nucleotides are TGTGCCAGCAGCCCGAGACAGGGGGGCACTAACTATGGCTACACCTTC. Protein sequence: CASSPRQGGTNYGYTF. The chain combines TRBV7-2 with TRBJ1-2; TRBD1 agrees at 9 bases. CDR3 length: 16 amino acids. V gave up 5 bases and J gave up 0 bases; unmatched junction bases: 7. Germline V gene lookup returns CDR1 SGHTA and CDR2 FQGNSA.

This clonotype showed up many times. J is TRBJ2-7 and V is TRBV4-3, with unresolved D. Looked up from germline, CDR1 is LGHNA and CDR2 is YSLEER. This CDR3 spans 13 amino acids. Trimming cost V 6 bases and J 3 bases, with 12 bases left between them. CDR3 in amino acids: CASRGDASYEQYF. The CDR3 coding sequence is TGCGCCAGCAGGGGCGACGCGAGCTACGAGCAGTACTTC.

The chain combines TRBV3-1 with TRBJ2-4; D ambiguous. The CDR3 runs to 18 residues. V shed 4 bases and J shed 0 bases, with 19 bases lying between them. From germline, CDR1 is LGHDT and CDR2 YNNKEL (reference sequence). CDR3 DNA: TGTGCCAGCAGCCCCCAGCCGGGTCATCGACTAGCCAAAAACATTCAGTACTTC. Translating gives CASSPQPGHRLAKNIQYF.

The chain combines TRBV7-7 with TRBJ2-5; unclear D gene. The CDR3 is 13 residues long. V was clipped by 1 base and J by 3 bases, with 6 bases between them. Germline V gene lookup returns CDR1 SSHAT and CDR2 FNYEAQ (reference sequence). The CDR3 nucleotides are TGTGCCAGCAGCTTAGGCCAGAAAGAGACCCAGTACTTC. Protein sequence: CASSLGQKETQYF. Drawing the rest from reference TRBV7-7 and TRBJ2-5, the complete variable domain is GAGVSQSPRYKVTKRGQDVTLRCDPISSHATLYWYQQALGQGPEFLTYFNYEAQPDKSGLPSDRFSAERPEGSISTLTIQRTEQRDSAMYRCASSLGQKETQYFGPGTRLLVL.